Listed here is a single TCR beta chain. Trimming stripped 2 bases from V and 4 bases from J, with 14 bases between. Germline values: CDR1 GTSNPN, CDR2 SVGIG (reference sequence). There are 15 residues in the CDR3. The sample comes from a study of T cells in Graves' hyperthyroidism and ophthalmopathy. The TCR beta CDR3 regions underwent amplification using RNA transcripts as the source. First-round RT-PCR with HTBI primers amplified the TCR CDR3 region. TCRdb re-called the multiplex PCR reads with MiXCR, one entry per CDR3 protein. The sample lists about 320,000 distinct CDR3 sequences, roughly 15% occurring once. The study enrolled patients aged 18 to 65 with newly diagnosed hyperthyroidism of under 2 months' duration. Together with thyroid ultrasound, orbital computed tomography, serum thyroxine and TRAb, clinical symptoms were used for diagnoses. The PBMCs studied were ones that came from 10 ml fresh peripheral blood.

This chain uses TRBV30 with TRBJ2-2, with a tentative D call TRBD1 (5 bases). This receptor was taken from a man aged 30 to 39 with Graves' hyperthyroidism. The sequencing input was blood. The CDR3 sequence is CAWSLGQGSTGELFF. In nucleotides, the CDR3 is TGTGCCTGGAGTTTAGGGCAGGGAAGCACCGGGGAGCTGTTTTTT.